This TCR beta chain was identified in a study of OX40 agonist ivuxolimab in advanced cancers. Study details: Ivuxolimab was delivered to patients intravenously every 2 weeks at doses spanning 0.01 to 10 mg/kg.

Profiling relied on immunoSEQ multiplex PCR, and the TCRdb table lists in-frame clones only, not all of them. Of just under 75,000 clones in the sample, 90% to 95% were seen once. Exclusion applied to patients with autoimmune disease history or systemic immunosuppression. With baseline, cycle 4 day 1, and cycle 7 day 1 as timepoints, blood was sampled. A single count supports this clone. Germline CDR1 reads SGHTA; CDR2 reads FQGNSA. Losses at the gene ends were 4 bases for V and 2 bases for J; bases not matched to a gene: 5. There are 15 residues in the CDR3. This clonotype originated in an adult with an advanced solid tumor such as melanoma, head and neck, liver or kidney cancer. Specimen: CD4+ or CD8+ T cells sorted from blood, collected in a trial of the OX40 agonist ivuxolimab. The J gene is TRBJ2-7, the V gene TRBV7-2; 10 positions match TRBD2. The CDR3 loop is CASSSSGRGPYEQYF. In DNA form, the CDR3 reads TGTGCCAGCAGCTCCAGCGGGAGGGGGCCCTACGAGCAGTACTTC.